The 29 T cell receptor beta chains below come from one sample, sequenced in a study of CD8+ T cells in alopecia areata. Treatment denoted: oral pan-JAK inhibitor, 5-10 mg twice daily. Reverse transcribed after extraction, RNA yielded cDNA as the sequencing template. Here immunoSEQ multiplex PCR was the method, and the copy in TCRdb shows in-frame clones only, minus some. The sample comprises about 200,000 clones, 30% to 40% of which are singletons, and about 0.48% rests with the top ten. The sequenced sample was CD4+ T cells sorted from blood, obtained around week 31, from a patient treated with tofacitinib. The receptors originated from a human donor with alopecia areata.

This clone was seen just once. This same CDR3 is encoded by further DNA sequences in the sample. This chain connects TRBV6-5 to TRBJ2-7; maybe TRBD1 (5 bases). The V gene lost 0 bases and the J gene lost 5 bases, with 14 bases spanning the gap. The CDR3 runs 15 residues. From germline, CDR1 is MNHEY and CDR2 SVGAGI. CDR3 nucleotide sequence: TGTGCCAGCAGTTACTCGACGCAGGGTAGAAACGAGCAGTACTTC. Translated, it gives CASSYSTQGRNEQYF.

The sample holds a few counts of this clone. J is TRBJ1-1 and V is TRBV7-3; no definite D call. V shed 5 bases and J shed 0 bases, with 7 bases lying between them. This CDR3 comprises 13 residues. Looked up from germline, CDR1 is SGHTA and CDR2 is FQGTGA. CDR3 amino acids: CASSTDLNTEAFF. The CDR3 nucleotides are TGTGCCAGCAGCACTGACTTGAACACTGAAGCTTTCTTT.

The V and J genes are TRBV4-2 and TRBJ2-7; 8 positions match TRBD2. Germline V gives CDR1 LGHNA, CDR2 YNFKEQ. V lost 2 bases to trimming and J lost 1 base; unmatched junction nucleotides: 7. This CDR3 is 16 amino acids long. The CDR3 reads CASSQIVAGLSYEQYF. CDR3 bases: TGTGCCAGCAGCCAAATAGTAGCGGGGTTATCCTACGAGCAGTACTTC.

In this sample, this clone turned up a few times. The CDR3 coding sequence is TGCAGCGTTGTCCACAAGAACGAGCAGTACTTC. It codes for CSVVHKNEQYF. The chain uses TRBV29-1 and TRBJ2-5, with D unclear. The J call could be wrong; TRBJ2-7 is a better fit for the DNA end. The CDR3 contains 11 residues. The germline V gene encodes CDR1 SQVTM and CDR2 ANQGSEA.

V is TRBV7-9 and J is TRBJ2-4; 12 positions match TRBD2. This CDR3 region has 16 residues. Germline values: CDR1 SEHNR, CDR2 FQNEAQ (reference sequence). V trimming: 5 bases; J trimming: 3 bases; junction bases outside the gene matches: 5. The CDR3 sequence is CASSEGLAGDKNIQYF. The CDR3 DNA sequence: TGTGCCAGCAGCGAGGGACTAGCGGGTGACAAAAACATTCAGTACTTC.

The V gene is TRBV30, the J gene TRBJ1-5, with TRBD1 as a possible D gene (5 bases). Trimming removed 2 bases at V and 4 bases at J, with 15 bases between. The germline gives CDR1 GTSNPN, CDR2 SVGIG (reference sequence). This CDR3 comprises 15 residues. For the CDR3, the DNA is TGTGCCTGGAGTCTCTCGGGGGGAAGAAATCAGCCCCAGCATTTT. Its translation: CAWSLSGGRNQPQHF.

A note on this clone: An end of the junction does not agree with germline; a read error may underlie this. The rearrangement links TRBV7-7 to TRBJ2-2; no clear D gene. CDR1 and CDR2 (germline): SSHAT, FNYEAQ (reference sequence). This CDR3 comprises 13 residues. The DNA for the CDR3 is TGTGCTAGCAGCTTAGGTCCCACCCGGGAGCTGTTTTTT. Translated: CASSLGPTRELFF.

This CDR3 is CASSLMGLSNQPQHF. DNA for the CDR3: TGTGCCAGCAGTTTGATGGGGCTCAGCAATCAGCCCCAGCATTTT. The V call is TRBV6-5, the J call TRBJ1-5; weak D call: TRBD1 (5 bases). The germline gives CDR1 MNHEY, CDR2 SVGAGI. Trimming pared 4 bases from V and 1 base from J, leaving 11 bases between. The CDR3 has 15 amino acids.

There are many counts of this clone. This sequence joins TRBV19 and TRBJ2-7; 12 nucleotides align to TRBD1. Germline V gene lookup returns CDR1 LNHDA and CDR2 SQIVND (reference sequence). The length of the CDR3 is 14 residues. V was pared by 3 bases and J by 4 bases, with 1 base of the junction left unmatched. CDR3 sequence reads: CASSMGQGAYEQYF. Written as DNA, the CDR3 is TGTGCCAGTAGTATGGGACAGGGGGCGTACGAGCAGTACTTC. The entire variable domain, with the rest obtained from reference TRBV19 and TRBJ2-7, is as follows: DGGITQSPKYLFRKEGQNVTLSCEQNLNHDAMYWYRQDPGQGLRLIYYSQIVNDFQKGDIAEGYSVSREKKESFPLTVTSAQKNPTAFYLCASSMGQGAYEQYFGPGTRLTVT.

This clone was picked up one time. The chain joins TRBV6-5 to TRBJ2-7; TRBD2 might be the D (5 bases). The ends were cut back, 2 bases at V and 6 bases at J, with 14 bases in the middle. This CDR3 comprises 14 residues. Germline assignment: CDR1 MNHEY and CDR2 SVGAGI. CDR3 sequence (DNA): TGTGCCAGCAGTTACAGCGGACGGCGATCCGAGCAGTACTTC. Amino acid sequence: CASSYSGRRSEQYF.

This clone was counted between two and nine times. The V and J genes are TRBV2 and TRBJ1-5, with 7 bases aligning to TRBD1. The CDR3 spans 15 residues. The V gene's germline CDR1 is SNHLY and CDR2 FYNNEI. V shed 6 bases, J shed 0 bases, and the junction held 5 bases outside the gene matches. The CDR3 reads CASRDRFDSNQPQHF. CDR3 in DNA: TGTGCCAGCAGGGACAGGTTCGATAGCAATCAGCCCCAGCATTTT. Filled out from reference TRBV2 and TRBJ1-5, the complete variable domain reads EPEVTQTPSHQVTQMGQEVILRCVPISNHLYFYWYRQILGQKVEFLVSFYNNEISEKSEIFDDQFSVERPDGSNFTLKIRSTKLEDSAMYFCASRDRFDSNQPQHFGDGTRLSIL.

The rearrangement links TRBV6-6 to TRBJ2-7; D may be TRBD1 or TRBD2 (5 bases each). Trimming pared 0 bases from V and 1 base from J, leaving 10 bases between. This CDR3 spans 15 amino acids. CDR1 MNHNY and CDR2 SVGAGI come from the germline V gene (reference sequence). CDR3 bases: TGTGCCAGCAGTTACTCCCAGGGACGATCCTACGAGCAGTACTTC. It yields the protein CASSYSQGRSYEQYF.

The genes are TRBV5-4 and TRBJ2-6; D uncertain. Trimming took off 0 bases at V and 0 bases at J, with 4 bases between the two ends. The CDR3 runs 15 residues. Germline V gene sequence: CDR1 SGHNT, CDR2 YYREEE (reference sequence). The CDR3 region is CASSLDSSGANVLTF. CDR3 DNA sequence: TGTGCCAGCAGCTTGGACAGCTCTGGGGCCAACGTCCTGACTTTC.

The V and J genes are TRBV6-6 and TRBJ2-3; 7 bases fit TRBD2. V was clipped by 7 bases and J by 2 bases; unmatched bases: 6. Per germline, CDR1 MNHNY and CDR2 SVGAGI (reference sequence). The CDR3 sequence is 14 residues long. CDR3 region: CASIAGPPTDTQYF. The DNA for the CDR3 is TGTGCCAGCATAGCGGGCCCACCCACAGATACGCAGTATTTT.

This sequence joins TRBV14 and TRBJ1-4; D is ambiguous. Trimming pared 0 bases from V and 14 bases from J, leaving 13 bases between. This CDR3 has 13 residues. CDR1 is SGHDN, CDR2 FVKESK, per germline. CDR3 sequence (DNA): TGTGCCAGCAGCCAAGATTTGAGGACCGTGCTGTTTTTT. Translated: CASSQDLRTVLFF.

The rearrangement joins TRBV14 to TRBJ2-2, with D perhaps being TRBD1 or TRBD2 (5 bases each). CDR3 size: 14 residues. Trimming cost V 6 bases and J 2 bases, with 10 bases left between them. Germline CDR1 and CDR2: SGHDN and FVKESK. CDR3 sequence (DNA): TGTGCCAGCAGGTCGGGGACCAACACCGGGGAGCTGTTTTTT. This sequence encodes CASRSGTNTGELFF.

The rearrangement links TRBV30 to TRBJ1-1; a weak D match, TRBD1 (6 bases). Trimming left V 5 bases short and J 1 base short, with 23 bases between. The CDR3 runs 17 residues. The germline V gene has CDR1 GTSNPN and CDR2 SVGIG (reference sequence). CDR3 protein: CAWRPWGQRGGNTEAFF. The CDR3 DNA reads TGTGCCTGGCGCCCATGGGGCCAGAGAGGGGGGAACACTGAAGCTTTCTTT.

The chain combines TRBV7-6 with TRBJ2-5; 13 bases agree with TRBD2. J lost 7 bases, V lost 4 bases, and 6 bases had no gene match. This CDR3 spans 15 amino acids. Germline V gives CDR1 SGHVS, CDR2 FNYEAQ. CDR3 sequence: CASSSTSGGPGTQYF. As DNA, the CDR3 is TGTGCCAGCAGCTCGACTAGCGGGGGGCCGGGGACCCAGTACTTC.

This clone was seen a few times. The gene calls are TRBV19 and TRBJ2-2; no reliable D call. CDR1 and CDR2 (germline): LNHDA, SQIVND (reference sequence). The CDR3 extends over 14 amino acids. The ends were cut back, 3 bases at V and 2 bases at J, with 7 bases in the middle. Here the CDR3 reads CASSMGINTGELFF. The CDR3 DNA reads as TGTGCCAGTAGTATGGGCATAAACACCGGGGAGCTGTTTTTT.

V gene TRBV7-2 combines with J gene TRBJ2-1, with TRBD2 as a possible D gene (6 bases). The V end lost 5 bases, the J end lost 4 bases, and 15 bases lay between the germline ends. The CDR3 covers 15 residues. Germline lookup yields CDR1 SGHTA and CDR2 FQGNSA. CDR3 residues: CASSPDYQNYNEQFF. DNA of the CDR3: TGTGCCAGCAGCCCGGACTACCAAAATTACAATGAGCAGTTCTTC.

The rearrangement links TRBV6-5 to TRBJ1-5; the D is unclear. The germline V gene has CDR1 MNHEY and CDR2 SVGAGI. The germline V and J ends were trimmed by 2 bases and 3 bases, with 5 bases remaining between them. CDR3 size: 13 residues. The CDR3 DNA reads as TGTGCCAGCAGTTACGTATCCAATCAGCCCCAGCATTTT. Amino acids: CASSYVSNQPQHF.

This sequence joins TRBV28 and TRBJ1-1; 7 nucleotides match TRBD1. V lost 6 bases and J lost 2; bases outside the gene matches: 6. The germline V gene has CDR1 MDHEN and CDR2 SYDVKM. The CDR3 length is 14 residues. CDR3 protein: CASRMGTVNTEAFF. The CDR3 DNA reads TGTGCCAGCAGGATGGGGACAGTCAACACTGAAGCTTTCTTT.

The chain is built from TRBV29-1 and TRBJ2-7, with 11 nucleotides matching TRBD1. Germline CDR1 SQVTM, CDR2 ANQGSEA. After removal of 4 bases from V and 6 bases from J, the junction contained 11 bases not matched to a gene. The CDR3 has 15 amino acids. The CDR3 spells CSVAFTGQGEGEQYF. CDR3 sequence (DNA): TGCAGCGTTGCTTTCACGGGACAGGGGGAAGGCGAGCAGTACTTC.

The chain joins TRBV30 to TRBJ2-5; no clear D. Germline V lookup: CDR1 GTSNPN, CDR2 SVGIG (reference sequence). V gave up 2 bases and J gave up 7 bases, with 14 bases separating them. The length of the CDR3 is 13 residues. The CDR3 is CAWSFSPVGTQYF. The DNA of the CDR3 is TGTGCCTGGAGTTTCTCCCCCGTTGGGACCCAGTACTTC.

The table lists this clone with a few counts. CDR3 DNA sequence: TGCAGCGTTCCGGGGGGGACGAACACCGGGGAGCTGTTTTTT. Protein product: CSVPGGTNTGELFF. The chain has TRBV29-1 and TRBJ2-2; 8 bases map to TRBD2. This CDR3 region has 14 residues. V lost 5 bases and J lost 0; bases outside the gene matches: 2. CDR1 and CDR2 from the germline V gene are SQVTM and ANQGSEA.

This chain joins TRBV5-1 and TRBJ2-5; TRBD2 matches 12 bases. The germline CDR1 and CDR2 sequences are SGHRS and YFSETQ. CDR3 length: 17 amino acids. The ends lost 4 bases at V and 4 bases at J; junction bases unmatched: 11. CDR3 loop: CASSRWTSGTSRETQYF. CDR3 DNA: TGCGCCAGCAGCCGCTGGACTAGCGGGACGAGCCGAGAGACCCAGTACTTC.

This clone showed up just a few times. The chain joins TRBV20-1 to TRBJ1-1; D is ambiguous. Trimming cost V 2 bases and J 7 bases, with 8 bases left between them. The CDR3 runs 11 residues. Germline V gene lookup returns CDR1 DFQATT and CDR2 SNEGSKA (reference sequence). The CDR3 coding sequence is TGCAGTGCTAGACTTGGATATGAAGCTTTCTTT. Its translation: CSARLGYEAFF.

Only a few counts were recorded for this clone. Additional DNA sequences in this sample encode the identical CDR3. The chain uses TRBV29-1 and TRBJ2-7; TRBD1 is a possible D gene (5 bases). Germline values: CDR1 SQVTM, CDR2 ANQGSEA. The CDR3 is 12 amino acids. V lost 4 bases and J 0 bases, leaving 7 bases between the germline ends. CDR3 sequence reads: CSVGTSSYEQYF. The CDR3 region has the DNA TGCAGCGTTGGGACATCCTCCTACGAGCAGTACTTC.

The V call is TRBV4-2, the J call TRBJ2-4, with D perhaps matching TRBD1 or TRBD2 (6 bases each). The V gene lost 1 base and the J gene lost 1 base, with 14 bases spanning the gap. The germline V gene encodes CDR1 LGHNA and CDR2 YNFKEQ. This CDR3 has 17 amino acids. The CDR3 here is CASSQGQGGGAKNIQYF. Written as DNA, the CDR3 is TGTGCCAGCAGCCAAGGTCAAGGAGGGGGGGCCAAAAACATTCAGTACTTC.